This TCR beta chain was retrieved from a study of T-cell reconstitution after alpha-beta-depleted transplantation in children. Molecular barcoding with unique molecular identifiers was used for the TCRbeta library. TCRdb used MiXCR to reprocess the PCR reads, holding one entry per CDR3 protein. This table holds some 500,000 distinct CDR3 sequences, about 31% found once. This CDR3 has 17 amino acids. Germline CDR1 is LNHDA and CDR2 is SQIVND (reference sequence). Losses at the gene ends were 3 bases for V and 3 bases for J; bases not matched to a gene: 10. This TCR derives from a human donor who donated a stem cell graft to a child with aplastic anemia. The chain couples TRBV19 to TRBJ2-1; 8 bases are a match to TRBD2. The sequenced sample was PBMCs from the stem cell graft donor, obtained from the stem cell graft. CDR3 region: CASSMSISGSFYNEQFF. The CDR3 nucleotides read TGTGCCAGTAGTATGAGTATAAGCGGGAGCTTCTACAATGAGCAGTTCTTC.